This TCR beta chain is drawn from a study of lymphopenia after photon versus proton radiotherapy. Trimming took 2 bases from V and 3 from J, leaving 7 bases between them. This CDR3 is built from 13 residues. CDR1 is MNHNS, CDR2 SASEGT, per germline. Clones were read by immunoSEQ multiplex PCR, and TCRdb kept only the in-frame ones, dropping some. The table has approximately 40,000 clones, 86% seen once. The sequencing here drew on peripheral blood, taken from a patient treated with proton-based radiotherapy. The clonotype was recovered from a woman aged 65 to 85 with pancreatic cancer. Some clones in this sample may be carry-over from other donors' samples. The chain is built from TRBV6-1 and TRBJ1-1; D ambiguous. CDR3 residues: CASSEKQDTEAFF. CDR3 nucleotide sequence: TGTGCCAGCAGTGAAAAGCAAGACACTGAAGCTTTCTTT.